This TCR beta chain came from a study of blood T cell repertoires in COVID-19. Background on the study: Both acute and convalescent COVID-19 samples were obtained from the United States, Italy and Spain. Sources were T cells, B-cell-depleted T cells, or PBMCs; the material itself was cDNA or gDNA.

There are 17 residues in the CDR3. V was pared by 0 bases and J by 2 bases, with 6 bases of the junction left unmatched. Per germline, CDR1 SGHKS and CDR2 YYEKEE (reference sequence). In the source study's methods: Reference gene primer amplification gave nucleated cell count estimates. Clones were sequenced by immunoSEQ multiplex PCR, and TCRdb holds only the in-frame ones, with some missing. D and trimming were read from the DNA, whereas the V and J calls and clone size are those reported in that table. The repertoire consists of about 90,000 clones, with about nine tenths occurring once and the leading ten covering around 15%.

The chain is built from TRBV5-5 and TRBJ2-3; 10 bases align to TRBD2. Input material: peripheral blood. This receptor was identified in a male donor with acute or convalescent COVID-19. The CDR3 here is CASSLARLAGVTDTQYF. The CDR3 DNA follows: TGTGCCAGCAGCTTGGCGAGGCTAGCGGGGGTCACAGATACGCAGTATTTT.